This is a list of T cell receptor beta chains from one sample in a study of blood T cell repertoires in COVID-19. The data were produced by immunoSEQ multiplex PCR, yet TCRdb's version contains in-frame clones alone and is incomplete. The sample shows hundreds of thousands of clones, roughly 90% of them seen only once. Material for sequencing was PBMCs or T cells enriched from blood (not recorded which). These receptors were obtained from a man between 60 and 70 years old who had recovered from COVID-19. Both conserved end residues are part of each CDR3. A D gene is named only where the DNA matches it firmly. Some rows have no size entry. The others give once, few or many, or a class for an expanded clone.

d_gene	abundance	v_gene	j_gene	CDR3nt	CDR3aa
TRBD2	NA	TRBV3-1/TRBV3-2	TRBJ2-3	TGTGCCAGCAGCCAAAGGGGGACTAGCTCCGCCCGGTATTTT	CASSQRGTSSARYF
TRBD1	NA	TRBV12-3/TRBV12-4	TRBJ2-7	TGTGCCAGCAGTCCCACAGGGGGGTACGAGCAGTACTTC	CASSPTGGYEQYF
NA	NA	TRBV15	TRBJ1-4	TGTGCCACCAGCCCAAGGAGTGCAACTAATGAAAAACTGTTTTTT	CATSPRSATNEKLFF
TRBD2	NA	TRBV5-1	TRBJ2-3	TGCGCCAGCAGCTTCCGTTACCTTGGGGGGGGCACAGATACGCAGTATTTT	CASSFRYLGGGTDTQYF
NA	NA	TRBV3-1/TRBV3-2	TRBJ2-7	TGTGCCAGCAGCCAAGGAGGCACTAGCTCCTACGAGCAGTACTTC	CASSQGGTSSYEQYF
NA	NA	TRBV7-3	TRBJ1-6	TGTGCCAGCAGCAAGGGGCTGCCGGATTCACCCCTCCACTTT	CASSKGLPDSPLHF
NA	NA	TRBV7-2	TRBJ1-4	TGTGCCAGCAGCCCAAGCCTACGGACAAGCGATAATGAAAAACTGTTTTTT	CASSPSLRTSDNEKLFF
TRBD2	NA	TRBV5-1	TRBJ2-1	TGCGCCAGCAGCTTGGGACTAGCGGGGGGGCCTTGGAATGAGCAGTTCTTC	CASSLGLAGGPWNEQFF
NA	NA	TRBV9	TRBJ1-2	TGTGCCAGCAGCGAGAGGAGAATGCCTAACTATGGCTACACCTTC	CASSERRMPNYGYTF
NA	once	TRBV6-5	TRBJ1-1	TGTGCCAGCAGAGCAGGGCGGACCACTGAAGCTTTCTTT	CASRAGRTTEAFF
NA	NA	TRBV20-1	TRBJ2-1	TGCAGTGCTAAGCGGGACAATGAGCAGTTCTTC	CSAKRDNEQFF
NA	once	TRBV24-1	TRBJ2-1	TGTGCCACCAGTGACCCAATGTTTAAGAGCCTAGGCTACAATGAGCAGTTCTTC	CATSDPMFKSLGYNEQFF
TRBD1	NA	TRBV30	TRBJ1-1	TGTGCCTGGAGAGGACAGGGCGCGACTGAAGCTTTCTTT	CAWRGQGATEAFF
TRBD1	NA	TRBV6-5	TRBJ2-4	TGTGCCAGCAGTCCTCAACAGGGGGGCTACGACATTCAGTACTTC	CASSPQQGGYDIQYF
NA	NA	TRBV5-6	TRBJ2-7	TGTGCCAGCAGCACAGGTCCAAACTACGAGCAGTACTTC	CASSTGPNYEQYF
TRBD2	NA	TRBV19	TRBJ2-7	TGTGCCAGTGATAGCGGGAGCTTTAACGAGCAGTACTTC	CASDSGSFNEQYF
TRBD2	once	TRBV3-1/TRBV3-2	TRBJ2-1	TGTGCCAGCAGCCAAGCCGGGACTAGAGGCAATGAGCAGTTCTTC	CASSQAGTRGNEQFF
TRBD1	NA	TRBV29-1	TRBJ2-7	TGCAGCGTTGGTGGACAGGGGGCTCTTCCCTACGAGCAGTACTTC	CSVGGQGALPYEQYF
NA	NA	TRBV5-1	TRBJ2-6	TGCGCCAGCAGCTTGGGCGGGACCGGGGCCAACGTCCTGACTTTC	CASSLGGTGANVLTF
TRBD2	NA	TRBV3-1/TRBV3-2	TRBJ2-1	TGTGCCAGCAGCCTGTCTAGCGGGAGGGCCAATGAGCAGTTCTTC	CASSLSSGRANEQFF
NA	NA	TRBV21-1	TRBJ2-5	TGTGCCAGCAGCAAATCCTCTCGACTAGCGGGGAGGGAGGAGACCCAGTACTTC	CASSKSSRLAGREETQYF
NA	NA	TRBV27	TRBJ2-1	TGTGCCAGCAGTTTTCCTCCTTTCAATGAGCAGTTCTTC	CASSFPPFNEQFF
TRBD1	NA	TRBV30	TRBJ1-5	TGTGCCTGGGGGGACAGACCCAATCAGCCCCAGCATTTT	CAWGDRPNQPQHF
TRBD1	NA	TRBV3-1/TRBV3-2	TRBJ1-2	TGTGCCAGCAGCCATCGACAGGGAGACTATGGCTACACCTTC	CASSHRQGDYGYTF
TRBD1	NA	TRBV7-6	TRBJ2-1	TGTGCCAGCAGCCCCTTTCGGACAGGGAGTACTGAGCAGTTCTTC	CASSPFRTGSTEQFF
NA	NA	TRBV7-9	TRBJ2-1	TGTGCCAGCAGCTTAGCGCTGAGGACTAAGGTCTTC	CASSLALRTKVF
TRBD2	NA	TRBV7-9	TRBJ2-1	TGTGCCAGCAGCTTAGTGACTAGCGGGGTATACAATGAGCAGTTCTTC	CASSLVTSGVYNEQFF
NA	NA	TRBV6-5	TRBJ1-2	TGTGCCAGCAGGCCCGACAGCAACTATGGCTACACCTTC	CASRPDSNYGYTF
NA	NA	TRBV13	TRBJ2-2	TGTGCCAGCAGCCCTCGGACGGGAGCGAACACCGGGGAGCTGTTTTTT	CASSPRTGANTGELFF
TRBD2	NA	TRBV27	TRBJ2-7	TGTGCCAGCAGTTTTAGTGCTAGCGGGGGCCGATACGAGCAGTACTTC	CASSFSASGGRYEQYF
NA	NA	TRBV7-2	TRBJ2-2	TGTGCCAGCAGCTTACAAGCAAGCACCGGGGAGCTGTTTTTT	CASSLQASTGELFF
TRBD1	NA	TRBV27	TRBJ2-1	TGTGCCAGCAGTCCTGGGACAGGGGAAGGTGAGCAGTTCTTC	CASSPGTGEGEQFF
NA	NA	TRBV7-2	TRBJ2-3	TGTGCCAGCAGTTATAGGTGGCTTAGCGGAGCGAGCACAGATACGCAGTATTTT	CASSYRWLSGASTDTQYF
NA	NA	TRBV10-3	TRBJ1-2	TGTGCCATCAGTAAGGAACAGGGCCACGGCTACACCTTC	CAISKEQGHGYTF
TRBD2	NA	TRBV18	TRBJ2-3	TGTGCCAGCTCAATCGGACTAGCGGGAGTAGGGTTAACAGATACGCAGTATTTT	CASSIGLAGVGLTDTQYF
NA	NA	TRBV5-1	TRBJ1-2	TGCGCCAGCAGACTACAGGAAAACTATGGCTACACCTTC	CASRLQENYGYTF
NA	NA	TRBV7-9	TRBJ2-5	TGTGCCAGCAGCAACTTTGGTACCCAGTACTTC	CASSNFGTQYF
TRBD2	NA	TRBV2	TRBJ2-5	TGTGCCAGCGGACGTACTAGCGGGTCCTTTGGAGAGACCCAGTACTTC	CASGRTSGSFGETQYF
NA	NA	TRBV6-6	TRBJ2-2	TGTGCCAGCGGTTCGGTTACGAACACCGGGGAGCTGTTTTTT	CASGSVTNTGELFF
TRBD1	NA	TRBV30	TRBJ1-2	TGTGCCTGGAGTCGGGGGACAGGGGCAAACTATGGCTACACCTTC	CAWSRGTGANYGYTF
NA	once	TRBV11-2	TRBJ1-2	TGTGCCAGCAGCTTACCGGGGAGCGGCTATGGCTACACCTTC	CASSLPGSGYGYTF
TRBD1	NA	TRBV12-3/TRBV12-4	TRBJ1-5	TGTGCCAGCAGGGGACAGGGGTGGCAGCCCCAGCATTTT	CASRGQGWQPQHF
TRBD1	few	TRBV5-1	TRBJ2-7	TGCGCCAGCAGCTTCACAGGGGCCTACGAGCAGTACTTC	CASSFTGAYEQYF
NA	NA	TRBV3-1/TRBV3-2	TRBJ1-4	TGTGCCAGCAGCGGACGGACAGCACCAGAAGGGAAACTGTTTTTT	CASSGRTAPEGKLFF
NA	NA	TRBV28	TRBJ1-4	TGTGCCAGCAGTTCAAACACAGGGTACGGGACCGACGGAAAACTGTTTTTT	CASSSNTGYGTDGKLFF
NA	NA	TRBV5-5	TRBJ1-3	TGTGCCAGCAGACTGGCACCCCTCTCGGGGGGAGCTGGAAACACCATATATTTT	CASRLAPLSGGAGNTIYF
TRBD2	NA	TRBV18	TRBJ2-5	TGTGCCAGCTCACAAAGGACTAGCGGCCTTGGAGAGACCCAGTACTTC	CASSQRTSGLGETQYF
NA	NA	TRBV7-3	TRBJ2-2	TGTGCCAGCAGCAAAAGCGACACCGGGGAGCTGTTTTTT	CASSKSDTGELFF
TRBD2	NA	TRBV27	TRBJ2-1	TGTGCCAGCAGAATCGGGACTAGCGGGAGACCCTACAATGAGCAGTTCTTC	CASRIGTSGRPYNEQFF
TRBD2	once	TRBV4-1	TRBJ2-1	TGCGCCAGCAGCCAGGGAATAGCGGGAGCCCTCTACAATGAGCAGTTCTTC	CASSQGIAGALYNEQFF
NA	NA	TRBV5-8	TRBJ1-1	TGTGCCAGCAGCTCAACAGGCGTGGGCACTGAAGCTTTCTTT	CASSSTGVGTEAFF
TRBD2	NA	TRBV3-1/TRBV3-2	TRBJ2-7	TGTGCCAGCAGCCAAGAAGCGGGAGGACGATTTTACGAGCAGTACTTC	CASSQEAGGRFYEQYF
NA	NA	TRBV12-5	TRBJ2-2	TGTGCTAGTGGTTCCCCATTTTACTCCGGGGAGCTGTTTTTT	CASGSPFYSGELFF
NA	NA	TRBV7-8	TRBJ2-7	TGTGCCAGCAGCCCCGTGGGTGGCGGTACCACGGTCGAGCAGTACTTC	CASSPVGGGTTVEQYF
TRBD1	NA	TRBV4-3	TRBJ1-5	TGCGCCAGCAGCAGGGACAGGAATCAGCCCCAGCATTTT	CASSRDRNQPQHF